The 12 T cell receptor beta chains reported below all come from one sample, sequenced in a study of Tregs in tolerant kidney transplant recipients. Generated by immunoSEQ multiplex PCR, the TCRdb table keeps only in-frame clones and is missing some. This sample carries approximately 50,000 clones, with roughly 0.8% going to the ten biggest clones. The source material was CD4+ T cells from blood, sampled before the transplant. These receptors were collected from a human donor who received a combined kidney and bone marrow transplant.

With regard to this clone: The read ends 3 residues early relative to the CDR3; the germline J gene fills the gap. This sequence joins TRBV5-1 and TRBJ1-2; 7 bases line up with TRBD1. This CDR3 region has 16 residues. CDR1 and CDR2 from the germline V gene are SGHRS and YFSETQ. Germline trimming cut 1 base from V and 2 bases from J; bases unmatched to any gene: 8. CDR3 loop: CASSLKAGGENYGYTF. The sequenced CDR3 bases are TGCGCCAGCAGCTTGAAGGCAGGGGGAGAGAACTATGGC.

Points on this clone: The sequenced fragment ends 3 residues before the CDR3 boundary, so the rest is inferred from the germline J gene. The chain uses TRBV5-1 and TRBJ2-2, with a tentative D call TRBD2 (6 bases). CDR1 and CDR2 (germline): SGHRS, YFSETQ. Trimming removed 7 bases at V and 1 base at J, with 11 bases between. The CDR3 is 14 residues long. The CDR3 bases that were read are TGCGCCAGCCGACTAGTCTTGAACACCGGGGAG. Residues: CASRLVLNTGE. The full CDR3 protein reads CASRLVLNTGELFF.

A word on this clone: The CDR3 end is not reached by the read, which stops 3 residues before it; the germline J gene fills it in. The chain recombines TRBV7-9 with TRBJ1-2, with TRBD1 as a possible D gene (6 bases). The V gene lost 1 base and the J gene lost 5 bases, with 11 bases spanning the gap. Germline V gene lookup returns CDR1 SEHNR and CDR2 FQNEAQ (reference sequence). This CDR3 region has 14 residues. The CDR3 reads CASSLEGVPYGYTF. The DNA read from the CDR3 is TGTGCCAGCAGCTTAGAGGGGGTTCCTTATGGC.

CDR3 bases read: TGTGCCAGCAGCCCCGGACAGGGGAGCACTGAA. This sequence encodes CASSPGQGSTE. The full CDR3 reads CASSPGQGSTEAFF. The chain carries TRBV7-8 and TRBJ1-1, with TRBD1 matching over 9 bases. The CDR3 extends 3 residues past the end of the read, so its final part is completed from the germline J gene. V dropped 5 bases and J dropped 4; count of bases not matched to a gene: 5. The CDR3 sequence is 14 residues long. Germline V gene data show CDR1 as SGHVS and CDR2 as FQNEAQ.

About this clone itself: The read ends 3 residues early relative to the CDR3; the germline J gene fills the gap. V gene TRBV19 combines with J gene TRBJ1-1, with 8 bases aligning to TRBD1. Trimming at V came to 5 bases and at J to 2 bases, leaving 10 bases not matched to a gene. Germline values: CDR1 LNHDA, CDR2 SQIVND (reference sequence). The CDR3 sequence is 16 residues long. CDR3 region: CASSEGTGTGNTEAFF. The CDR3 bases that were read are TGTGCCAGTAGTGAGGGAACCGGGACAGGAAACACTGAA.

Details on this clone: The read ends 3 residues before the CDR3 terminus; that terminus is restored from the germline J gene. The chain uses TRBV7-9 and TRBJ1-5; D possibly corresponds to TRBD1 (6 bases). Germline CDR1 SEHNR, CDR2 FQNEAQ (reference sequence). The CDR3 has 14 amino acids. The ends were cut back, 1 base at V and 5 bases at J, with 9 bases in the middle. This CDR3 reads CASSLGQVHQPQHF. The sequenced CDR3 bases are TGTGCCAGCAGCTTAGGACAGGTCCATCAGCCC.

Turning to this clone: The read ends 3 residues early relative to the CDR3; the germline J gene fills the gap. The V call is TRBV29-1, the J call TRBJ2-7, with 8 positions matching TRBD1. There are 13 residues in the CDR3. CDR1 is SQVTM and CDR2 is ANQGSEA in the germline V gene. Trimming took 6 bases from V and 3 from J; bases not matched to a gene: 7. The part of the CDR3 DNA that was read is TGCAGCGTAGCCAGGGGGCGAGACTACGAG. Amino acids: CSVARGRDYE. From start to end, the CDR3 is CSVARGRDYEQYF.

Concerning this clone: The CDR3 end falls 3 residues outside the read, so it is completed with the germline J gene. V usage is TRBV19 and J usage is TRBJ2-7; D is perhaps TRBD1 (5 bases). Germline assignment: CDR1 LNHDA and CDR2 SQIVND (reference sequence). The CDR3 runs to 15 residues. The ends were cut back, 4 bases at V and 2 bases at J, with 15 bases in the middle. The sequenced CDR3 bases are TGTGCCAGTAGTAGGTTGTCGGACACAACCTACGAG. It yields the protein CASSRLSDTTYE. The complete CDR3 reads CASSRLSDTTYEQYF.

As regards this clone: The read is 3 residues too short to cover the CDR3 end, so that end is filled in from the germline J gene. J is TRBJ1-1 and V is TRBV18, with D perhaps matching TRBD1 (5 bases). Germline lookup yields CDR1 KGHSH and CDR2 LQKENI. The V gene lost 3 bases and the J gene lost 3 bases, with 8 bases spanning the gap. This CDR3 comprises 13 residues. The part of the CDR3 DNA that was read is TGTGCCAGCTCACCTTCCAGGGACACTGAA. This translates into CASSPSRDTE. The CDR3 reads in full as CASSPSRDTEAFF.

In the case of this clone: Coverage ceases 3 residues before the CDR3 finishes, and the germline J gene fills in the end. The chain is built from TRBV2 and TRBJ2-6, with D possibly matching TRBD1 (6 bases). The CDR3 is 15 residues long. V dropped 4 bases and J dropped 0 bases, with 7 bases sitting between them. Germline V lookup: CDR1 SNHLY, CDR2 FYNNEI. CDR3 in amino acids: CASSARGSGANVLTF. Partial CDR3 DNA: TGTGCCAGCAGTGCCAGGGGCTCTGGGGCCAACGTC.

A word on this clone: The read gets to within 3 residues of the CDR3 end, and the germline J gene fills in the rest. The J gene is TRBJ1-5, the V gene TRBV19; D uncertain. Germline V CDR1 and CDR2: LNHDA, SQIVND (reference sequence). V dropped 6 bases and J dropped 3 bases, with 18 bases sitting between them. The CDR3 runs to 16 residues. The CDR3 DNA, read in part, is TGTGCCAGTAGCCCTGAGATAGGAGGACTCAATCAGCCC. This translates into CASSPEIGGLNQP. The CDR3 in its entirety is CASSPEIGGLNQPQHF.

With regard to this clone: The CDR3 end falls 3 residues outside the read, so it is completed with the germline J gene. This chain connects TRBV4-1 to TRBJ1-5; 7 positions agree with TRBD1. The ends lost 3 bases at V and 3 bases at J; junction bases unmatched: 5. Per germline, CDR1 MGHRA and CDR2 YSYEKL. This CDR3 spans 15 amino acids. The sequenced CDR3 bases are TGCGCCAGCAGCCATCACAGGGGCGCCAATCAGCCC. Translation gives CASSHHRGANQP. Given in full, the CDR3 is CASSHHRGANQPQHF.